The 27 T cell receptor beta chains below come from one sample, sequenced in a study of blood T cell repertoires in COVID-19. TCRdb's copy holds only in-frame clones and misses some; the assay was immunoSEQ multiplex PCR. This sample yields 150,000 or so clones, of which around 82% are seen a single time; roughly two fifths belongs to the top ten. Sequencing was done on a sample of peripheral blood. The receptors derive from a human donor in a cohort sampled during active COVID-19.

The chain employs TRBV27 and TRBJ2-3; TRBD2 agrees at 9 bases. V dropped 3 bases and J dropped 6; count of bases not matched to a gene: 7. Germline V CDR1 and CDR2: MNHEY, SMNVEV (reference sequence). This CDR3 contains 15 residues. The CDR3 sequence: CASSFRREGGDTQYF. The CDR3 nucleotides read TGTGCCAGCAGTTTTCGGCGGGAGGGAGGCGATACGCAGTATTTT.

V gene TRBV2 combines with J gene TRBJ2-7; tentative D call: TRBD2 (5 bases). The CDR3 length is 14 residues. Trimming removed 11 bases at V and 1 base at J, with 18 bases between. Germline V gene sequence: CDR1 SNHLY, CDR2 FYNNEI. The CDR3 DNA sequence: TGTGCCGGCCAGGTACAGACGGGGTCCTACGAGCAGTACGTC. Protein product: CAGQVQTGSYEQYV.

The chain uses TRBV6-5 and TRBJ1-4; 7 bases agree with TRBD1. With 6 bases clipped from V and 3 bases from J, the junction kept 4 bases outside the gene matches. Germline values: CDR1 MNHEY, CDR2 SVGAGI. This CDR3 is 14 amino acids long. CDR3 coding DNA: TGTGCCAGCAGGACAGGGACAGCTAATGAAAAACTGTTTTTT. Its protein product is CASRTGTANEKLFF.

V gene TRBV19 combines with J gene TRBJ2-1; 9 bases are a match to TRBD2. Germline loops: CDR1 LNHDA, CDR2 SQIVND (reference sequence). Trimming removed 8 bases from V and 9 bases from J; junction bases left unmatched: 8. There are 13 residues in the CDR3. CDR3 region: CASSSGVPGEQFF. In DNA form, the CDR3 reads TGTGCCAGTTCTAGCGGGGTCCCGGGTGAGCAGTTCTTC.

J is TRBJ1-1 and V is TRBV6-2 or TRBV6-3, with 10 positions matching TRBD1. From germline, CDR1 is MNHEY and CDR2 SVGEGT. The J segment lost 10 bases and the V segment lost 5 bases, leaving 10 bases of the junction unmatched. CDR3 length: 14 residues. The CDR3 reads CASSNRDRGVVAFF. Written as DNA, the CDR3 is TGTGCCAGCAGTAACCGGGACAGGGGTGTCGTAGCTTTCTTT.

The rearrangement joins TRBV5-4 to TRBJ2-3; 8 bases are a match to TRBD2. The CDR3 has 16 amino acids. Losses at the gene ends were 2 bases for V and 4 bases for J; bases not matched to a gene: 9. CDR1 and CDR2 from the germline V gene are SGHNT and YYREEE (reference sequence). Here the CDR3 DNA reads TGTGCCAGCAGCTTTCCGGGACTAGGGCAACCAGATACGCAGTATTTT. Its translation: CASSFPGLGQPDTQYF.

V usage is TRBV19 and J usage is TRBJ1-1, with 7 bases fitting TRBD1. V lost 4 bases to trimming and J lost 1 base; unmatched junction nucleotides: 15. Germline-derived CDR1 and CDR2 are LNHDA and SQIVND (reference sequence). The CDR3 sequence is 18 residues long. The CDR3 region has the DNA TGTGCCAGTAGTAACCTTCTAGGGACAGCCATGGGGAACACTGAAGCTTTCTTT. It yields the protein CASSNLLGTAMGNTEAFF.

This chain connects TRBV19 to TRBJ1-5; D is possibly TRBD1 (5 bases). V was pared by 3 bases and J by 0 bases, with 9 bases between. Germline-derived CDR1 and CDR2 are LNHDA and SQIVND (reference sequence). The CDR3 loop spans 15 amino acids. CDR3 sequence reads: CASSMGGTSNQPQHF. The CDR3 bases are TGTGCCAGTAGTATGGGGGGGACTAGCAATCAGCCCCAGCATTTT.

The chain recombines TRBV5-6 with TRBJ1-2; 7 bases are shared with TRBD1. Trimming at V came to 4 bases and at J to 8 bases, leaving 14 bases not matched to a gene. There are 15 residues in the CDR3. Germline V CDR1 and CDR2: SGHDT, YYEEEE. This CDR3 reads CASSKEVKGAGGYTF. The DNA of the CDR3 is TGTGCCAGCAGCAAGGAGGTCAAGGGGGCAGGCGGCTACACCTTC.

The chain combines TRBV18 with TRBJ2-3, with 9 bases identical to TRBD2. Per the germline V gene, CDR1 is KGHSH and CDR2 is LQKENI. CDR3 size: 16 residues. The trim removed 5 bases at V and 2 bases at J, leaving 8 bases unmatched. CDR3 nucleotide sequence: TGTGCCAGCTCAACCCAAGCGGGGGGCGCCACAGATACGCAGTATTTT. This sequence encodes CASSTQAGGATDTQYF.

The V call is TRBV29-1, the J call TRBJ2-7; tentative D call: TRBD1 (6 bases). Between the trimmed V and J ends, which lost 5 bases and 3 bases, there was a span of 17 bases. This CDR3 region has 14 residues. The germline V gene encodes CDR1 SQVTM and CDR2 ANQGSEA. The CDR3 DNA follows: TGCAGCGTTCAAAATATCCCACAGGGCTACGAGCAGTACTTC. Translation: CSVQNIPQGYEQYF.

In its sample, this clone was seen once. The chain has TRBV11-3 and TRBJ2-1; 7 bases line up with TRBD2. CDR3 length: 13 amino acids. The ends lost 2 bases at V and 5 bases at J; junction bases unmatched: 0. The germline V gene has CDR1 SGHNT and CDR2 YENEEA. In DNA, the CDR3 is TGTGCCAGCAGCTTACTAGCGGACAATGAGCAGTTCTTC. It yields the protein CASSLLADNEQFF. Supplemented by reference TRBV11-3 and TRBJ2-1, the full variable domain reads EAGVVQSPRYKIIEKKQPVAFWCNPISGHNTLYWYLQNLGQGPELLIRYENEEAVDDSQLPKDRFSAERLKGVDSTLKIQPAELGDSAVYLCASSLLADNEQFFGPGTRLTVL.

V is TRBV5-1 and J is TRBJ2-3; 11 bases are a match to TRBD2. Trimming at V came to 5 bases and at J to 1 base, leaving 6 bases not matched to a gene. The germline V gene encodes CDR1 SGHRS and CDR2 YFSETQ. This CDR3 spans 16 amino acids. The CDR3 nucleotides read TGCGCCAGCAGGAGCCTACTAGCGGGAGGCACAGATACGCAGTATTTT. Its translation: CASRSLLAGGTDTQYF.

The gene calls are TRBV5-1 and TRBJ2-7; 8 bases agree with TRBD1. The CDR3 length is 14 residues. The V and J ends lost 2 bases and 2 bases, in that order; junction bases with no gene match: 3. Looked up from germline, CDR1 is SGHRS and CDR2 is YFSETQ. The CDR3 loop is CASSFTGGTYEQYF. The CDR3 nucleotides are TGCGCCAGCAGCTTCACAGGGGGAACCTACGAGCAGTACTTC.

The V gene is TRBV5-1, the J gene TRBJ1-5; possible D gene TRBD1, 5 bases. This CDR3 has 13 residues. Trimming took off 4 bases at V and 4 bases at J, with 9 bases between the two ends. Per germline, CDR1 SGHRS and CDR2 YFSETQ. The chain's CDR3 is CASSPGGNQPQHF. The CDR3 coding sequence is TGCGCCAGCAGCCCGGGGGGAAATCAGCCCCAGCATTTT.

The chain combines TRBV6-5 with TRBJ2-7, with D perhaps TRBD2 (5 bases). Deletions cut 5 bases from V and 3 bases from J, with 14 bases between. Looked up from germline, CDR1 is MNHEY and CDR2 is SVGAGI. The CDR3 runs 14 residues. CDR3 bases: TGTGCCAGCAGTCGTCGGACCGGGGACTACGAGCAGTACTTC. Translating gives CASSRRTGDYEQYF.

Concerning this clone: A read error may explain this, as a much larger clone is one base away. The chain has TRBV11-3 and TRBJ1-1, with 7 bases identical to TRBD1. CDR1 is SGHNT, CDR2 YENEEA, per germline. The CDR3 is 13 residues long. V was pared by 1 base and J by 5 bases, with 1 base of the junction left unmatched. CDR3 bases: TGTGCCAGCAGCTTAGGCAGGGGGACTGAAGCTTTCTTT. Translation gives CASSLGRGTEAFF.

This chain connects TRBV6-5 to TRBJ1-1, with D hard to call. V lost 6 bases to trimming and J lost 1 base, with 6 bases between them. CDR3 length: 12 amino acids. Germline V gene lookup returns CDR1 MNHEY and CDR2 SVGAGI. The CDR3 loop is CASRSPNTEAFF. The DNA for the CDR3 is TGTGCCAGCAGGAGTCCGAACACTGAAGCTTTCTTT.

This chain uses TRBV30 with TRBJ1-3, with D hard to call. V was clipped by 5 bases and J by 0 bases, with 11 bases between them. This CDR3 has 14 residues. Germline CDR1 is GTSNPN and CDR2 is SVGIG (reference sequence). Here the CDR3 reads CAWEDWRSGNTIYF. The CDR3 nucleotides are TGTGCCTGGGAGGACTGGCGCTCTGGAAACACCATATATTTT. The full variable domain, with the rest looked up from reference TRBV30 and TRBJ1-3, is SQTIHQWPATLVQPVGSPLSLECTVEGTSNPNLYWYRQAAGRGLQLLFYSVGIGQISSEVPQNLSASRPQDRQFILSSKKLLLSDSGFYLCAWEDWRSGNTIYFGEGSWLTVV.

This clone was counted a single time. CDR3 bases: TGTGCCAGTACCCCCGGGACAGGGGTTACCGGGGAGCTGTTTTTT. Translated: CASTPGTGVTGELFF. The chain is built from TRBV19 and TRBJ2-2; TRBD1 matches at 10 bases. This CDR3 region has 15 residues. CDR1 and CDR2 from the germline V gene are LNHDA and SQIVND (reference sequence). The V gene end was trimmed by 7 bases and the J gene end by 5 bases; junction bases not matched to a gene: 7.

The J gene is TRBJ2-7, the V gene TRBV6-5; D might be TRBD1 (6 bases). Between the trimmed V and J ends, which lost 6 bases and 3 bases, there was a span of 15 bases. In germline, CDR1 is MNHEY, CDR2 SVGAGI. There are 14 residues in the CDR3. The CDR3 here is CASRALRGSYEQYV. The CDR3 coding sequence is TGTGCCAGCAGAGCACTCAGGGGCAGCTACGAGCAGTACGTC.

The chain combines TRBV27 with TRBJ2-3; 7 bases match TRBD1. The CDR3 loop spans 15 amino acids. V lost 10 bases to trimming and J lost 5 bases; unmatched junction nucleotides: 15. CDR1 is MNHEY and CDR2 is SMNVEV in the germline V gene (reference sequence). The CDR3 sequence: CATIDRASRQDTQYF. CDR3 sequence (DNA): TGTGCCACAATTGACAGGGCATCCCGTCAAGATACGCAGTATTTT.

V gene TRBV6-4 combines with J gene TRBJ1-2; maybe TRBD1 (6 bases). Germline CDR1 and CDR2: MRHNA and SNTAGT. The CDR3 has 13 residues. Trimming removed 6 bases at V and 7 bases at J, with 15 bases between. The CDR3 region is CASSARGGGGYTF. The CDR3 DNA sequence: TGTGCCAGCAGCGCGAGAGGGGGGGGTGGCTACACCTTC.

This sequence joins TRBV12-2 and TRBJ1-5; the D segment call TRBD1 is taken from the table without a DNA check. TRBV12-2 is deemed a pseudogene. The CDR3 is 15 residues long. The CDR3 DNA is TGTGCAAGTCGCTTCGGGACAGGGGGAAATCAGCCCCAGCATTTT. This codes for CASRFGTGGNQPQHF.

The CDR3 DNA sequence: TGTGCCAGCGACCGGGACAGGGCTGTCCAGCAGTACTTC. The encoded protein is CASDRDRAVQQYF. The chain joins TRBV2 to TRBJ2-7, with 9 bases lining up with TRBD1. This CDR3 is built from 13 residues. V lost 8 bases and J lost 8; bases outside the gene matches: 10. The germline V gene encodes CDR1 SNHLY and CDR2 FYNNEI.

The genes are TRBV19 and TRBJ2-3, with TRBD1 identical over 8 bases. V was clipped by 7 bases and J by 3 bases; unmatched bases: 15. Germline CDR1 is LNHDA and CDR2 is SQIVND (reference sequence). The CDR3 runs to 17 residues. The CDR3 DNA reads TGTGCCAGTACTCCTCCGAGGACAGGGATTGGAACAGATACGCAGTATTTT. Encoded protein: CASTPPRTGIGTDTQYF.

The chain carries TRBV2 and TRBJ1-2; D is undetermined. V lost 5 bases and J 6 bases, leaving 19 bases between the germline ends. The CDR3 is 15 amino acids. Germline CDR1 and CDR2: SNHLY and FYNNEI. DNA of the CDR3: TGTGCCAGCAGTAAAGAGGCGGGTTCACCAGATGGCTACACCTTC. It codes for CASSKEAGSPDGYTF.